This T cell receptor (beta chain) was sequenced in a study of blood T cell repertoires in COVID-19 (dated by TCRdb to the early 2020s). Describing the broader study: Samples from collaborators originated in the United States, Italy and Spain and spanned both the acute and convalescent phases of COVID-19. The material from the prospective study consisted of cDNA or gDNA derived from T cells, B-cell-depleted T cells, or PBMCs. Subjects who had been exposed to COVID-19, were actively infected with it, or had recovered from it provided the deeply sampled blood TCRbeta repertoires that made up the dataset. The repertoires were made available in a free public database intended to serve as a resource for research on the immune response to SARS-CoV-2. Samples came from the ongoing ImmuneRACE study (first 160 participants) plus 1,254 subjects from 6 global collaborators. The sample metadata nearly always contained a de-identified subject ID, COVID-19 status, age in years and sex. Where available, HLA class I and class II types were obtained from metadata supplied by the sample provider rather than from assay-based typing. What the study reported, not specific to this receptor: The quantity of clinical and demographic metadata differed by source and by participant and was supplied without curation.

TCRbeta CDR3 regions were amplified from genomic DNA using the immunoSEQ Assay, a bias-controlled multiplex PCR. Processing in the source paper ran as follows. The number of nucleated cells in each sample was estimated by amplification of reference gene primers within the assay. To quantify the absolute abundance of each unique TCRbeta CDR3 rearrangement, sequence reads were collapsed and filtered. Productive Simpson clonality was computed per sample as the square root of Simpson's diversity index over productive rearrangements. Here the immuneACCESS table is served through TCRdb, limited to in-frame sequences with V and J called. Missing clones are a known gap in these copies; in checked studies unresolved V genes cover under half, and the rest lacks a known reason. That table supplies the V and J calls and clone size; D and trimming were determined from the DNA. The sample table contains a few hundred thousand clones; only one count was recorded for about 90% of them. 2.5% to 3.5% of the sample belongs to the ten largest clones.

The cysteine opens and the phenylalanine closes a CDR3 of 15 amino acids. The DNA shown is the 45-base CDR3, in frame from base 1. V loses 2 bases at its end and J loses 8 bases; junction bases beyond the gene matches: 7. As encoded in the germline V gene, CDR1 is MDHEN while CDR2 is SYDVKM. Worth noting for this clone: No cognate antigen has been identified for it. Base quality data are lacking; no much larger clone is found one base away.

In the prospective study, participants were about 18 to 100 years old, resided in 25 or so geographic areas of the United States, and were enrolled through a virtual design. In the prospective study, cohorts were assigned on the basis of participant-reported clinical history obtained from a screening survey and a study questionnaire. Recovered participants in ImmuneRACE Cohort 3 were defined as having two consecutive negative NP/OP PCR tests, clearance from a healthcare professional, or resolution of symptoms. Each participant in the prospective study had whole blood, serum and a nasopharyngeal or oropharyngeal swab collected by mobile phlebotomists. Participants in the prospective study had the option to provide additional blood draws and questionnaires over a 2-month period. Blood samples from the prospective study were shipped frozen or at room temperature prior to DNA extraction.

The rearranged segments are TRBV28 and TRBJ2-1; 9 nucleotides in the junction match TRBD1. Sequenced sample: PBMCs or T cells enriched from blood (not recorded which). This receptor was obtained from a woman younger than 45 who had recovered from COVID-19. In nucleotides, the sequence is TGTGCCAGCAGTTTAATGGGGACAGGGAGGGATGAGCAGTTCTTC. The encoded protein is CASSLMGTGRDEQFF.